This T cell receptor (beta chain) comes out of a study of PD-1 blockade in mismatch repair-deficient tumors (dated by TCRdb to the late 2010s). For the wider study: Between late 2013 and 2016, the trial enrolled fewer than 95 consecutive patients with about twelve mismatch repair-deficient cancer types, every one of whom had been previously treated and was progressing. Tumor-associated T cell clones were tracked in the peripheral blood of patients responding to PD-1 blockade by deep sequencing of TCR CDR3 regions. Overall study outcomes, separate from this receptor: Tumor-resident clones, often undetectable in blood before treatment, expanded rapidly after pembrolizumab and then contracted, generally before radiologic responses.

For each enrolled patient, mismatch repair deficiency was established using either polymerase chain reaction or immunohistochemistry. TCR sequencing was performed for a few patients who responded to pembrolizumab therapy. In the phase II trial, pembrolizumab PD-1 blockade was tested prospectively in advanced mismatch repair-deficient cancers, no matter which tissue of origin the cancers came from. Serial peripheral blood T cell samples were collected before and at multiple times after starting PD-1 blockade. Blood sampling times were reported as weeks after the first pembrolizumab dose. The library was obtained by the immunoSEQ multiplex PCR assay. TCRdb holds this immuneACCESS table with in-frame rearrangements only. Some clones are missing; in checked studies, unresolved V genes explain under half, and the rest has no known cause. In all, the sample holds about 34,000 clones, and approximately 84% of those were seen once. Clones ranked in the top ten supply 3% to 4% of the sample.

For CDR1 and CDR2, the germline V gene (reference sequence) lists PRHDT and FYEKMQ. Including the terminal cysteine and phenylalanine, the CDR3 comprises 15 residues. The only DNA kept is the CDR3, 45 bases in frame from the first base. Trimming accounts for 5 bases at V and 4 bases at J, while the number of junction bases matched to no gene is 6. A remark on this clone: Its antigen remains unidentified. Nothing much larger sits one base from this clone, and base qualities are not available.

Sequencing used PBMCs, obtained less than 7 weeks after starting pembrolizumab. The receptor was derived from an adult with mismatch repair-deficient cancer. The chain couples TRBV13 to TRBJ2-3, with 10 bases in between that match TRBD1. The CDR3 has the sequence CASSPRQGAADTQYF. The DNA reads as follows: TGTGCCAGCAGCCCCCGACAGGGGGCGGCAGATACGCAGTATTTT. Here the CDR3 is joined to the reference TRBV13 and TRBJ2-3 genes, and the full variable domain is: AAGVIQSPRHLIKEKRETATLKCYPIPRHDTVYWYQQGPGQDPQFLISFYEKMQSDKGSIPDRFSAQQFSDYHSELNMSSLELGDSALYFCASSPRQGAADTQYFGPGTRLTVL.